This T cell receptor (beta chain) was sequenced in a study of cytomegalovirus exposure and HLA in healthy donors. 13 Jbeta primers and 60 Vbeta primers were used for the PCR. Clones were sequenced by immunoSEQ multiplex PCR, and TCRdb holds only the in-frame ones, with some missing. Of 100,000 to 130,000 clones listed, about 85% are singletons. Note on this clone: Its antigen is still unknown.

The CDR3 totals 15 residues. V was clipped by 7 bases and J by 5 bases; unmatched bases: 13. Germline CDR1 reads SGDLS; CDR2 reads YYNGEE. Study conclusions and caveats: Roughly uniform sequencing depth across donors was assumed, possibly incorrectly. Later analysis placed DRB1 highest and HLA-C lowest in TCR association rates, which differed by HLA locus. Data from an earlier analysis indicated that most TCR beta V segments were productive either about 90% or about 30% of the time.

Sequenced input: PBMCs. The J gene is TRBJ2-7, the V gene TRBV9; 9 positions agree with TRBD1. The origin of this receptor is a man aged 30 to 45 in good health and CMV-seronegative. The CDR3 sequence is CASGPLGTGSNEQYF. The DNA for the CDR3 is TGTGCCAGCGGACCCCTAGGGACAGGGTCAAACGAGCAGTACTTC.